Following are 6 T cell receptor beta chains from one sample sequenced in a study of T cell repertoires in breast cancer. Blocking oligonucleotides added to a second nested PCR suppressed unpaired genes. From the emulsion pairing reads, TCRdb called clonotypes with MiXCR, one entry per CDR3 protein. The sample has roughly 39,000 distinct CDR3 sequences; less than 55% are singletons. The expanded emulsion RT-PCR method captured paired alpha and beta chains from CD8+ T cells. Material for sequencing was CD8+ T cells. These receptors came from a pool of human donors with breast cancer or a healthy control (not recorded which).

Comment on this clonotype: This CDR3 fails to terminate in the conserved phenylalanine or tryptophan, so it likely reflects a read error. This chain connects TRBV6-1 to TRBJ2-3, with D possibly matching TRBD2 (7 bases). CDR3 length: 12 amino acids. Trimming stripped 5 bases from V and 9 bases from J, with 12 bases between. Germline CDR1 is MNHNS and CDR2 is SASEGT. In nucleotides, the CDR3 is TGTGCCAGCAGTTCCGGGGGGCCGACGCAGTATCTT. It is translated as CASSSGGPTQYL.

The genes are TRBV20-1 and TRBJ1-5, with D possibly being TRBD1 (6 bases). The length of the CDR3 is 13 residues. The germline V gene encodes CDR1 DFQATT and CDR2 SNEGSKA (reference sequence). Trimming took off 3 bases at V and 8 bases at J, with 14 bases between the two ends. Here the CDR3 DNA reads TGCAGTGCTAGGGGGGAAGGGGGGAAGCCCCAGCATTTT. It specifies CSARGEGGKPQHF.

This chain links TRBV27 with TRBJ2-3; 7 positions agree with TRBD2. V shed 2 bases, J shed 3 bases, and the junction held 8 bases outside the gene matches. Germline V gives CDR1 MNHEY, CDR2 SMNVEV (reference sequence). CDR3 length: 16 amino acids. CDR3 amino acids: CASSLGPAGNTDTQYF. DNA of the CDR3: TGTGCCAGCAGTTTAGGACCAGCGGGAAATACAGATACGCAGTATTTT.

This clonotype turned up a few times. The chain links TRBV6-2 or TRBV6-3 to TRBJ1-5; D is unclear. The CDR3 is 15 amino acids. The ends were cut back, 5 bases at V and 4 bases at J, with 15 bases in the middle. Germline lookup yields CDR1 MNHEY and CDR2 SVGEGT. The DNA of the CDR3 is TGTGCCAGCAGTATATCCCGCTTGGGGAATCAGCCCCAGCATTTT. This gives the protein CASSISRLGNQPQHF.

The J gene is TRBJ2-5, the V gene TRBV12-3 or TRBV12-4, with TRBD2 matching 11 bases. V was clipped by 4 bases and J by 5 bases; unmatched bases: 9. CDR3 length: 16 amino acids. The CDR3 nucleotides read TGTGCCAGCAGTTATAGCGGGGGGGCATTCGGGGAGACCCAGTACTTC. Translated: CASSYSGGAFGETQYF.

This clonotype has a handful of counts. The chain has TRBV24-1 and TRBJ2-1; a weak D match, TRBD2 (5 bases). CDR3 length: 13 residues. Germline V gives CDR1 KGHDR, CDR2 SFDVKD. Trimming stripped 5 bases from V and 10 bases from J, with 14 bases between. This CDR3 reads CATSAKGRREQFF. CDR3 coding DNA: TGTGCCACCAGTGCTAAGGGAAGGAGGGAGCAGTTCTTC.